These 20 T cell receptor beta chains originate from one sample sequenced in a study of OX40 agonist ivuxolimab in advanced cancers. Data came from immunoSEQ multiplex PCR; TCRdb stores just in-frame clones and leaves some out. The table records tens of thousands of clones, nearly 80% of them present only once. The source was CD4+ or CD8+ T cells sorted from blood, collected in a trial of the OX40 agonist ivuxolimab. These receptors all stem from an adult with an advanced solid tumor such as melanoma, head and neck, liver or kidney cancer.

V is TRBV10-3 and J is TRBJ1-2; D is unclear. In germline, CDR1 is ENHRY, CDR2 SYGVKD. V gave up 8 bases and J gave up 3 bases, with 13 bases separating them. This CDR3 is built from 13 residues. The CDR3 region has the DNA TGTGCCATCTCTTCTACGGCGGACTATGGCTACACCTTC. Protein sequence: CAISSTADYGYTF.

The J gene is TRBJ1-1, the V gene TRBV7-9, with unresolved D. The V gene lost 3 bases and the J gene lost 0 bases, with 8 bases spanning the gap. Germline V lookup: CDR1 SEHNR, CDR2 FQNEAQ (reference sequence). The CDR3 is made up of 14 amino acids. For the CDR3, the DNA is TGTGCCAGCAGCTTTTTCGAGATGAACACTGAAGCTTTCTTT. This sequence encodes CASSFFEMNTEAFF.

The V and J genes are TRBV6-6 and TRBJ1-2; possible D gene TRBD1, 6 bases. The length of the CDR3 is 14 residues. Germline V gene lookup returns CDR1 MNHNY and CDR2 SVGAGI (reference sequence). Trimming removed 2 bases from V and 5 bases from J, with 12 bases in between. The chain's CDR3 is CASSYGAGAYGYTF. The CDR3 DNA reads TGTGCCAGCAGTTACGGCGCGGGGGCTTATGGCTACACCTTC.

The chain joins TRBV27 to TRBJ1-5, with D perhaps TRBD1 (5 bases). CDR1 is MNHEY and CDR2 is SMNVEV in the germline V gene (reference sequence). The length of the CDR3 is 16 residues. V lost 5 bases and J lost 4, with 18 bases in between. For the CDR3, the DNA is TGTGCCAGCAGTCCCCGTGGGGCAGGGTTTAATCAGCCCCAGCATTTT. Residues: CASSPRGAGFNQPQHF.

The gene calls are TRBV5-1 and TRBJ2-5; tentative D call: TRBD2 (5 bases). Germline V CDR1 and CDR2: SGHRS, YFSETQ. V was shortened by 0 bases and J by 5 bases, with 17 bases between the two germline ends. The CDR3 has 16 residues. CDR3 DNA: TGCGCCAGCAGCTTGGCCCCGGACGGGCGAGGGGAGACCCAGTACTTC. Protein: CASSLAPDGRGETQYF.

The DNA of the CDR3 is TGCAGCGTTGAGGGGCCAGGGCCCTACGAGCAGTACTTC. Protein: CSVEGPGPYEQYF. The chain employs TRBV29-1 and TRBJ2-7; weak D call: TRBD1 (5 bases). The V and J ends lost 3 bases and 2 bases respectively, with 11 bases between them. CDR3 length: 13 amino acids. The germline gives CDR1 SQVTM, CDR2 ANQGSEA.

The genes are TRBV5-6 and TRBJ2-7; D is ambiguous. The CDR3 is 13 amino acids. The germline V gene has CDR1 SGHDT and CDR2 YYEEEE. The ends were cut back, 5 bases at V and 3 bases at J, with 12 bases in the middle. The chain's CDR3 is CASSRRFGYEQYF. The CDR3 bases are TGTGCCAGCAGTCGGCGGTTTGGCTACGAGCAGTACTTC.

This chain uses TRBV7-2 with TRBJ1-3; D is unclear. The ends were cut back, 5 bases at V and 4 bases at J, with 12 bases in the middle. This CDR3 is 14 amino acids long. Germline V gene sequence: CDR1 SGHTA, CDR2 FQGNSA. The CDR3 nucleotides are TGTGCCAGCAGCGATACAAGGGTAGGAAACACCATATATTTT. It yields the protein CASSDTRVGNTIYF.

The chain employs TRBV29-1 and TRBJ2-1; 10 nucleotides agree with TRBD1. The CDR3 contains 14 residues. Per germline, CDR1 SQVTM and CDR2 ANQGSEA. The junction had 3 bases not matched to a gene; V was cut back by 5 bases and J by 2 bases. The CDR3 DNA sequence: TGCAGCGTTCGGGACAGGGGAGCCTACAATGAGCAGTTCTTC. The encoded protein is CSVRDRGAYNEQFF.

The gene calls are TRBV7-2 and TRBJ2-5; D not certain. Germline-derived CDR1 and CDR2 are SGHTA and FQGNSA. V was trimmed by 1 base and J by 4 bases, leaving 10 bases between them. CDR3 length equals 14 residues. For the CDR3, the DNA is TGTGCCAGCAGCTTAGGGTCTCCACGAGAGACCCAGTACTTC. Translation: CASSLGSPRETQYF. The full variable domain, rest sourced from reference TRBV7-2 and TRBJ2-5, is GAGVSQSPSNKVTEKGKDVELRCDPISGHTALYWYRQSLGQGLEFLIYFQGNSAPDKSGLPSDRFSAERTGGSVSTLTIQRTQQEDSAVYLCASSLGSPRETQYFGPGTRLLVL.

The chain uses TRBV7-8 and TRBJ1-4, with 10 bases identical to TRBD1. Germline trimming cut 1 base from V and 5 bases from J; bases unmatched to any gene: 4. This CDR3 has 16 residues. Germline V gene sequence: CDR1 SGHVS, CDR2 FQNEAQ. The CDR3 nucleotides are TGTGCCAGCAGCTTAGATCCGGGACAGGGGAATGAAAAACTGTTTTTT. Residues: CASSLDPGQGNEKLFF.

This chain links TRBV19 with TRBJ2-2; weak D call: TRBD1 (6 bases). The CDR3 sequence is 17 residues long. CDR1 is LNHDA and CDR2 is SQIVND in the germline V gene (reference sequence). Trimming cost V 7 bases and J 5 bases, with 23 bases left between them. CDR3 coding DNA: TGTGCCAGTACTAACTCTAAGGGGCAGGGGTGGACCGGGGAGCTGTTTTTT. Its protein is CASTNSKGQGWTGELFF.

This clone was recorded only once. V and J are TRBV7-8 and TRBJ2-3; 14 nucleotides agree with TRBD2. The germline CDR1 and CDR2 sequences are SGHVS and FQNEAQ. V shed 3 bases and J 1 base; nucleotides not matched to a gene: 6. The CDR3 covers 18 residues. CDR3 coding DNA: TGTGCCAGCAGCTTGGGACTAGCGGGAGAGGGGGGCACAGATACGCAGTATTTT. It yields the protein CASSLGLAGEGGTDTQYF.

J is TRBJ1-2 and V is TRBV28; D gene ambiguous. The CDR3 runs 13 residues. The V gene lost 7 bases and the J gene lost 0 bases, with 9 bases spanning the gap. Looked up from germline, CDR1 is MDHEN and CDR2 is SYDVKM. CDR3 amino acids: CASKEYPNYGYTF. The CDR3 DNA is TGTGCCAGCAAAGAGTATCCTAACTATGGCTACACCTTC.

In its sample, this clone was seen a few times. The chain links TRBV30 to TRBJ1-1; no reliable D call. This CDR3 has 13 amino acids. V was pared by 4 bases and J by 5 bases, with 14 bases between. The germline V gene encodes CDR1 GTSNPN and CDR2 SVGIG (reference sequence). The CDR3 nucleotides read TGTGCCTGGACCCTGGGCCTCGGGACTGAAGCTTTCTTT. Encoded protein: CAWTLGLGTEAFF.

This chain links TRBV5-1 with TRBJ2-5; TRBD1 or TRBD2 may be the D gene (7 bases each). The CDR3 loop spans 15 amino acids. Germline V gene sequence: CDR1 SGHRS, CDR2 YFSETQ. V was pared by 1 base and J by 1 base, with 11 bases between. The CDR3 coding sequence is TGCGCCAGCAGCTTGCAGGGGGGGTTCCAAGAGACCCAGTACTTC. It translates to CASSLQGGFQETQYF.

Points on this clone: Other nucleotide sequences from this sample produce the same CDR3. The V call is TRBV28, the J call TRBJ1-1, with TRBD1 identical over 9 bases. The J segment lost 4 bases and the V segment lost 6 bases, leaving 3 bases of the junction unmatched. The germline V gene encodes CDR1 MDHEN and CDR2 SYDVKM. The CDR3 consists of 13 residues. CDR3 nucleotide sequence: TGTGCCAGCAGCCGGGACAGGGTCACTGAAGCTTTCTTT. This sequence encodes CASSRDRVTEAFF.

V and J are TRBV2 and TRBJ1-5, with 8 positions matching TRBD1. V dropped 6 bases and J dropped 8; count of bases not matched to a gene: 6. There are 13 residues in the CDR3. From germline, CDR1 is SNHLY and CDR2 FYNNEI. The CDR3 coding sequence is TGTGCCAGCAGGAGACAGGGGTTGGAGCCCCAGCATTTT. This codes for CASRRQGLEPQHF.

V and J are TRBV7-9 and TRBJ2-1; 13 nucleotides align to TRBD2. J lost 6 bases, V lost 5 bases, and 13 bases had no gene match. This CDR3 comprises 18 residues. Germline CDR1 SEHNR, CDR2 FQNEAQ (reference sequence). The CDR3 region is CASSLPYRTSGSSNEQFF. The CDR3 region has the DNA TGTGCCAGCAGCCTACCCTACCGGACTAGCGGGAGTTCCAATGAGCAGTTCTTC.

The chain joins TRBV5-1 to TRBJ1-5; D is possibly TRBD1 (6 bases). This CDR3 spans 15 amino acids. Trimming stripped 0 bases from V and 4 bases from J, with 11 bases between. The germline V gene has CDR1 SGHRS and CDR2 YFSETQ. DNA of the CDR3: TGCGCCAGCAGCTTGGAGGCAGGGGATAATCAGCCCCAGCATTTT. Translating it yields CASSLEAGDNQPQHF.